The 3 T cell receptor beta chains reported below all come from one sample, sequenced in a study of human T cells and chemical hapten exposure. Time point here: patch test 3, about 24 weeks after DPC sensitization. Stated treatment: therapeutic diphenylcyclopropenone sensitization with weekly scalp DPC. MiXCR, applied by TCRdb to the RACE reads, yields one record per CDR3 protein. The sample records about 120,000 distinct CDR3 sequences, approximately 10% being singletons. Sequences were derived from whole blood, sampled in connection with sensitization to the hapten diphenylcyclopropenone (DPC). The source is a woman in her forties or fifties with alopecia areata. Some clones in this sample may be carry-over from other donors' samples.

This clonotype occurred many times. The chain has TRBV20-1 and TRBJ2-5, with 13 nucleotides matching TRBD2. The CDR3 length is 15 residues. In germline, CDR1 is DFQATT, CDR2 SNEGSKA (reference sequence). J lost 5 bases, V lost 1 base, and 4 bases had no gene match. CDR3 in DNA: TGCAGTGCTAGAGGGACTAGCGGGGGTTCCGAGACCCAGTACTTC. Encoded protein: CSARGTSGGSETQYF.

This clonotype was counted only a few times. This chain uses TRBV5-1 with TRBJ2-3; D is perhaps TRBD1 or TRBD2 (6 bases each). This CDR3 spans 12 amino acids. V lost 7 bases, J lost 3 bases, and 9 bases lay in between. Germline CDR1 SGHRS, CDR2 YFSETQ. The chain's CDR3 is CASGGGTDTQYF. In DNA, the CDR3 is TGCGCCAGCGGAGGGGGGACAGATACGCAGTATTTT.

This clonotype has ten or more counts. The chain carries TRBV20-1 and TRBJ2-7, with D uncertain. This CDR3 comprises 14 residues. Between the trimmed V and J ends, which lost 1 base and 3 bases, there was a span of 13 bases. The germline V gene encodes CDR1 DFQATT and CDR2 SNEGSKA (reference sequence). The CDR3 DNA reads TGCAGTGCTAGAGGGCTACACGACCTCTACGAGCAGTACTTC. Translating gives CSARGLHDLYEQYF.